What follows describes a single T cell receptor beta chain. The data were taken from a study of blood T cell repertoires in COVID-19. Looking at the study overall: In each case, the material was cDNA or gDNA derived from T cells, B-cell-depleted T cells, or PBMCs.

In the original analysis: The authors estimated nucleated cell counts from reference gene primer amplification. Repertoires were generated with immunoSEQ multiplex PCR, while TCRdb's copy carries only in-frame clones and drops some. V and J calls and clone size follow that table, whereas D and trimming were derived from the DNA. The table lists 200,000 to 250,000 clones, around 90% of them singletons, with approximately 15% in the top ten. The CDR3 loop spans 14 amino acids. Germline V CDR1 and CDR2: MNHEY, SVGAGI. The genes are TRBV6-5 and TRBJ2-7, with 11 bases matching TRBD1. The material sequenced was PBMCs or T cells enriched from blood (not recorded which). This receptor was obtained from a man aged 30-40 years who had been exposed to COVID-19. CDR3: CVSGQGVPSYEQYF. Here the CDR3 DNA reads TGTGTTTCGGGACAGGGGGTTCCCTCCTACGAGCAGTACTTC.